These 7 T cell receptor beta chains were sequenced from one sample in a study of shared clonotypes between healthy human individuals. Measured with immunoSEQ multiplex PCR; TCRdb has only the in-frame clones, and not every one. Of 1,400,000 or so clones listed, around 98.5% are singletons. The sequenced material came from naive CD4+ T cells sorted from blood. Specified subset: CD45RA+ positively selected. Source of these receptors: a young man in good health.

The rearrangement links TRBV18 to TRBJ2-7; a weak D match, TRBD2 (6 bases). Trimming left V 0 bases short and J 2 bases short, with 14 bases between. Per the germline V gene, CDR1 is KGHSH and CDR2 is LQKENI. The CDR3 has 16 residues. As DNA, the CDR3 is TGTGCCAGCTCACCACCGAGAGGAGGGGTCCCCTACGAGCAGTACTTC. The encoded protein is CASSPPRGGVPYEQYF.

The chain combines TRBV9 with TRBJ2-1; maybe TRBD2 (6 bases). The CDR3 runs to 15 residues. CDR1 and CDR2 from the germline V gene are SGDLS and YYNGEE. Trimming pared 1 base from V and 5 bases from J, leaving 13 bases between. The CDR3 reads CASSVLSTSDNEQFF. The CDR3 DNA sequence: TGTGCCAGCAGCGTACTATCGACTAGTGACAATGAGCAGTTCTTC.

A remark on this clone: The same CDR3 arises from other DNA sequences in this sample as well. The CDR3 DNA reads TGTGCCAGCAGCGTAGGTACCGGCTCCTACAATGAGCAGTTCTTC. Translated: CASSVGTGSYNEQFF. The V gene is TRBV9, the J gene TRBJ2-1; D unresolved. The CDR3 contains 15 residues. Deletions cut 0 bases from V and 0 bases from J, with 7 bases between. CDR1 is SGDLS and CDR2 is YYNGEE in the germline V gene.

V gene TRBV11-2 combines with J gene TRBJ2-7; 7 positions match TRBD1. V was clipped by 4 bases and J by 2 bases; unmatched bases: 11. The CDR3 is 16 amino acids. The V gene's germline CDR1 is SGHAT and CDR2 FQNNGV. CDR3 DNA: TGTGCCAGCAGCTCACCCCGACAGGGCTCCACCTACGAGCAGTACTTC. This translates into CASSSPRQGSTYEQYF.

About this clone: This sample includes further DNA sequences coding for the same CDR3. The chain is built from TRBV18 and TRBJ2-7; D ambiguous. The germline gives CDR1 KGHSH, CDR2 LQKENI. There are 13 residues in the CDR3. V lost 3 bases to trimming and J lost 1 base, with 7 bases between them. The CDR3 reads CASSPPSSYEQYF. The CDR3 nucleotides read TGTGCCAGCTCACCCCCTTCTTCCTACGAGCAGTACTTC.

The J gene is TRBJ2-7, the V gene TRBV10-3, with TRBD2 matching over 8 bases. CDR1 and CDR2 (germline): ENHRY, SYGVKD. Trimming removed 0 bases from V and 2 bases from J; junction bases left unmatched: 3. This CDR3 is built from 15 residues. Written as DNA, the CDR3 is TGTGCCATCAGTGAGTCGACTAGCGAGCCCTACGAGCAGTACTTC. Amino acids: CAISESTSEPYEQYF.

CDR3 sequence (DNA): TGTGCCAGCAGCCATACAAGGACTAGCGGGCCCGGGGAGCTGTTTTTT. It yields the protein CASSHTRTSGPGELFF. This chain uses TRBV7-3 with TRBJ2-2; 11 positions match TRBD2. Trimming cost V 5 bases and J 6 bases; bases outside gene matches: 8. Germline V gene data show CDR1 as SGHTA and CDR2 as FQGTGA. The CDR3 sequence is 16 residues long.